This TCR beta chain was identified during a study of identical twins. General study results and limits: Out-of-frame alpha sequences shared by twins were enriched for low generation probability. There were fewer insertions in abundant cord blood beta clonotypes, but memory repertoires showed no such pattern. It was cross-sectional statistical analysis, not following the same donors, that the conclusions relied on.

Template switching created a universal primer site, and the cDNA included unique molecular identifiers. A single record per CDR3 protein comes from TCRdb applying MiXCR to the 5' RACE reads. The sample comprises 15,000 to 20,000 distinct CDR3 sequences, 69% of which are singletons, and almost 6% rests with the top ten. Germline CDR1 reads SNHLY; CDR2 reads FYNNEI. V lost 4 bases to trimming and J lost 4 bases, with 14 bases between them. The CDR3 spans 15 residues. This clonotype was counted a few times. The antigen is not known. The V gene is TRBV2, the J gene TRBJ2-1, with D maybe TRBD2 (5 bases). The sequence was obtained from a woman aged 18-35 years in good health. This table probably holds off-target reads from a library built for another chain. Sequenced material: memory (CD45RO+) T cells sorted from blood. The CDR3 region has the DNA TGTGCCAGCAGTGCCGCCCGAGGGCCTTACAATGAGCAGTTCTTC. Residues: CASSAARGPYNEQFF.